Below are 13 T cell receptor beta chains sequenced from a single sample in a study of blood T cell repertoires in COVID-19. Sequencing used immunoSEQ multiplex PCR; TCRdb keeps in-frame clones, though not all of them. This table has roughly 33,000 clones, 90% appearing once. Material for sequencing was peripheral blood. These receptors came from a human donor in a cohort sampled during active COVID-19.

The genes are TRBV7-3 and TRBJ2-1; 9 nucleotides agree with TRBD1. The germline gives CDR1 SGHTA, CDR2 FQGTGA. This CDR3 is 14 amino acids long. J lost 5 bases, V lost 1 base, and 0 bases had no gene match. The CDR3 spells CASSLRQGDNEQFF. DNA of the CDR3: TGTGCCAGCAGCTTAAGACAGGGGGACAATGAGCAGTTCTTC.

This clone appeared a single time. This chain joins TRBV7-3 and TRBJ2-5, with 9 bases lining up with TRBD1. Germline V CDR1 and CDR2: SGHTA, FQGTGA. The length of the CDR3 is 15 residues. Unmatched junction bases numbered 9, after V lost 5 bases and J lost 5 bases. The CDR3 is CASSRGTGIGETQYF. As DNA, the CDR3 is TGTGCCAGCAGCCGAGGGACAGGGATAGGGGAGACCCAGTACTTC.

V is TRBV4-2 and J is TRBJ2-1, with D unresolved. CDR1 and CDR2 (germline): LGHNA, YNFKEQ. CDR3 length: 12 residues. Trimming cost V 3 bases and J 8 bases, with 8 bases left between them. The CDR3 is CASSHLADEQFF. In DNA, the CDR3 is TGTGCCAGCAGCCACTTAGCCGATGAGCAGTTCTTC.

The chain has TRBV27 and TRBJ1-3, with 8 bases that match TRBD1. The J segment lost 2 bases and the V segment lost 6 bases, leaving 6 bases of the junction unmatched. The CDR3 is made up of 15 amino acids. Germline V lookup: CDR1 MNHEY, CDR2 SMNVEV (reference sequence). The CDR3 is CASSETGDAGNTIYF. In DNA form, the CDR3 reads TGTGCCAGCAGCGAGACAGGGGATGCTGGAAACACCATATATTTT.

This chain links TRBV7-2 with TRBJ1-5; the D is unclear. The ends were cut back, 2 bases at V and 5 bases at J, with 7 bases in the middle. In germline, CDR1 is SGHTA, CDR2 FQGNSA. The length of the CDR3 is 13 residues. The CDR3: CASSLIRDQPQHF. The CDR3 DNA reads as TGTGCCAGCAGCTTAATCCGGGATCAGCCCCAGCATTTT.

On this clone: This is likely a read error, given that the CDR3 carries no conserved phenylalanine or tryptophan at its end. Because the CDR3's place on the DNA is in doubt, the DNA is left out and the CDR3 is given as listed by TCRdb. The chain carries TRBV2 and TRBJ2-7; the D segment call TRBD1 is taken from the table without a DNA check. The CDR3 region is 13 residues in length, termini included. Germline CDR1 is SNHLY and CDR2 is FYNNEI. CDR3 region: CASSVSRDTQPII.

This sequence joins TRBV3-1 (or the pseudogene TRBV3-2) and TRBJ2-7; 8 nucleotides match TRBD2. The junction had 13 bases not matched to a gene; V was cut back by 0 bases and J by 6 bases. CDR1 is LGHDT, CDR2 YNNKEL, per germline (reference sequence). The CDR3 spans 17 residues. CDR3 loop: CASSQEWEGSGNSEQYF. The CDR3 region has the DNA TGTGCCAGCAGCCAAGAATGGGAAGGTAGCGGGAACAGCGAGCAGTACTTC.

In nucleotides, the CDR3 is TGTGCCAGCAGTGAAGCGGTGTTGGGGGCGGGCAATGAGCAGTTCTTC. The encoded protein is CASSEAVLGAGNEQFF. J is TRBJ2-1 and V is TRBV6-1; the D gene is possibly TRBD1 (6 bases). V dropped 0 bases and J dropped 6 bases, with 15 bases sitting between them. Germline values: CDR1 MNHNS, CDR2 SASEGT. This CDR3 has 16 residues.

The chain has TRBV11-1 and TRBJ1-2, with D unclear. V was trimmed by 5 bases and J by 7 bases, leaving 14 bases between them. Per the germline V gene, CDR1 is SGHAT and CDR2 is FQDESV (reference sequence). CDR3 length equals 13 residues. The CDR3 DNA reads TGTGCCAGCAGCCCCACGGCCGGGAGTGGCTACACCTTC. Protein sequence: CASSPTAGSGYTF.

The rearrangement links TRBV9 to TRBJ2-2; tentative D call: TRBD2 (7 bases). The germline V and J ends were trimmed by 3 bases and 5 bases, with 26 bases remaining between them. CDR3 length: 19 amino acids. Germline lookup yields CDR1 SGDLS and CDR2 YYNGEE. CDR3 in amino acids: CASSATPFGGGLGTGELFF. In DNA form, the CDR3 reads TGTGCCAGCAGCGCCACCCCTTTTGGGGGGGGGCTGGGTACCGGGGAGCTGTTTTTT.

This clone was counted a single time. The genes are TRBV7-2 and TRBJ2-1; TRBD1 matches 8 bases. Germline V gene lookup returns CDR1 SGHTA and CDR2 FQGNSA. The CDR3 is made up of 16 amino acids. Losses at the gene ends were 1 base for V and 8 bases for J; bases not matched to a gene: 10. Here the CDR3 DNA reads TGTGCCAGCAGCTTAGGGGCGGACAGGGTAATCGATGAGCAGTTCTTC. It codes for CASSLGADRVIDEQFF.

This chain links TRBV7-3 with TRBJ1-1, with 8 bases lining up with TRBD1. The V and J ends lost 1 base and 3 bases, in that order; junction bases with no gene match: 10. The CDR3 is 17 residues long. Per germline, CDR1 SGHTA and CDR2 FQGTGA. In nucleotides, the CDR3 is TGTGCCAGCAGCTTAAGGCCAGGACAGGGCGAAGACACTGAAGCTTTCTTT. It codes for CASSLRPGQGEDTEAFF.

The chain carries TRBV29-1 and TRBJ1-4; maybe TRBD1 (6 bases). Per germline, CDR1 SQVTM and CDR2 ANQGSEA. Trimming stripped 0 bases from V and 4 bases from J, with 24 bases between. The CDR3 has 19 residues. The CDR3, as DNA: TGCAGCGTTGAAGATCTTCTACCAGGGGACCGTGACTTTAATGAAAAACTGTTTTTT. It codes for CSVEDLLPGDRDFNEKLFF. The full variable domain, completed using reference TRBV29-1 and TRBJ1-4, is SAVISQKPSRDICQRGTSLTIQCQVDSQVTMMFWYRQQPGQSLTLIATANQGSEATYESGFVIDKFPISRPNLTFSTLTVSNMSPEDSSIYLCSVEDLLPGDRDFNEKLFFGSGTQLSVL.